This note documents a single T cell receptor (beta chain) sequence. The record originates from a study of blood T cell repertoires in COVID-19. Study as a whole: Both acute and convalescent COVID-19 samples were obtained from the United States, Italy and Spain. Sources were T cells, B-cell-depleted T cells, or PBMCs; the material itself was cDNA or gDNA.

In the original analysis: By means of reference gene primer amplification, nucleated cell counts were estimated. TCRdb's table, derived via immunoSEQ multiplex PCR, lists solely in-frame clones and lacks some. V, J and clone size are taken as reported in that table, and D and trimming were inferred from the DNA itself. The sample shows 70,000 or so clones, more than 75% of them seen only once. The CDR3 is 14 residues long. V was shortened by 1 base and J by 5 bases, with 10 bases between the two germline ends. Germline V CDR1 and CDR2: MNHNS, SASEGT. The chain joins TRBV6-1 to TRBJ2-3; no definite D call. The sequenced sample consisted of peripheral blood. This sequence originates from a human donor in a cohort sampled during active COVID-19. This chain's CDR3 is CASSEGLVGDTQYF. The CDR3, as DNA: TGTGCCAGCAGTGAAGGGCTAGTAGGAGATACGCAGTATTTT.